The entry that follows covers one T cell receptor beta chain sequence. Its antigen is undetermined. Germline V CDR1 and CDR2: SGHRS, YFSETQ. Trimming pared 4 bases from V and 0 bases from J, leaving 11 bases between. This CDR3 is 15 amino acids long. Clones were read by immunoSEQ multiplex PCR, and TCRdb kept only the in-frame ones, dropping some. The sample lists some 99,000 clones, 88% seen once, with approximately 2.3% in the top ten. This specimen belongs to a study of cytomegalovirus exposure and HLA in healthy donors. Broader study findings: The study flagged around 160 TCR beta chains as cytomegalovirus-associated.

Sample: PBMCs. This receptor was obtained from a woman between 18 and 29 years old in good health and CMV-seronegative. This chain uses TRBV5-1 with TRBJ2-1, with D perhaps matching TRBD1 (6 bases). For the CDR3, the DNA is TGCGCCAGCAGCCCCGGGACACCCTCCTACAATGAGCAGTTCTTC. This encodes CASSPGTPSYNEQFF.